A selection of T cell receptor beta chains follows, all from one sample in a study of tumor-infiltrating lymphocytes in primary liver carcinoma. MiXCR was run by TCRdb on the multiplex PCR reads, yielding one entry per CDR3 protein. The table has some 95,000 distinct CDR3 sequences, around 68% seen once. Sequencing input: tumor-adjacent normal liver tissue. All receptors come from a man between 40 and 49 years old with primary liver carcinoma and hepatitis B virus infection. The CDR3 runs from the conserved cysteine through the conserved F or W. The D gene is left open where the match is weak. Some rows mark clone size as missing; the rest say once, few, many or name a class of expanded clone.

NA TRBJ1-2 TRBV11-2 NA CASSLDSIAYSRGYTF TGTGCCAGCAGCTTAGATTCGATAGCCTATTCTCGAGGCTACACCTTC
NA TRBJ1-2 TRBV6-5 many CARSLGPRDTLYGYTF TGTGCCCGCAGCCTCGGACCCCGGGACACCCTCTATGGCTACACCTTC
NA TRBJ1-2 TRBV12-3/TRBV12-4 many CASSSTGINYGYTF TGTGCCAGCAGTTCAACCGGGATTAACTATGGCTACACCTTC
TRBD2 TRBJ2-3 TRBV30 few CASDGWGLAGQSSTDTQYF TGTGCCTCCGATGGATGGGGACTAGCGGGTCAATCTAGCACAGATACGCAGTATTTT
NA TRBJ2-7 TRBV20-1 NA CSARVYTLSYEQYF TGCAGTGCTAGAGTGTATACCTTGTCCTACGAGCAGTACTTC
NA TRBJ2-2 TRBV12-3/TRBV12-4 NA CASSFEGCAWSGELFF TGTGCCAGCAGTTTTGAAGGGTGCGCATGGTCGGGGGAGCTGTTTTTT
NA TRBJ1-5 TRBV12-3/TRBV12-4 many CASSFGRGGPRPQHF TGTGCCAGCAGTTTCGGGCGGGGGGGGCCGCGGCCCCAGCATTTT
NA TRBJ2-2 TRBV11-2 NA CASILSWNTRELFF TGTGCCAGCATCTTATCCTGGAACACCAGGGAGCTGTTTTTT
NA TRBJ2-4 TRBV7-3 NA CASSLGGGGNIQYF TGTGCCAGCAGCTTAGGGGGCGGCGGGAACATTCAGTACTTC
TRBD2 TRBJ2-7 TRBV6-1 NA CASSPSGIISWGQYF TGTGCCAGCAGCCCCAGCGGGATCATTTCTTGGGGGCAGTACTTC
TRBD2 TRBJ2-3 TRBV11-2 NA CASSPRLASDTRYF TGTGCCAGCAGCCCCCGACTAGCATCAGATACGCGGTATTTC
TRBD1 TRBJ1-4 TRBV29-1 NA CSAQSGGSERMFF TGCAGCGCCCAGTCAGGGGGCTCTGAAAGAATGTTTTTT
NA TRBJ2-1 TRBV28 NA CASLETGPNEQFF TGTGCCAGTCTGGAGACAGGCCCCAATGAGCAGTTCTTC
NA TRBJ2-7 TRBV11-2 NA CTSSLMWDGPYEQYF TGTACCAGCAGCTTAATGTGGGACGGCCCCTACGAGCAGTACTTC
NA TRBJ2-7 TRBV12-3/TRBV12-4 NA CACSPRGRTYEQYF TGTGCCTGCAGCCCCCGGGGCAGAACCTACGAGCAGTACTTC
NA TRBJ1-1 TRBV5-4 few CANSPQGVNTEAFF TGTGCCAACAGCCCTCAGGGAGTGAACACTGAAGCTTTCTTT
TRBD2 TRBJ2-7 TRBV7-9 few CASSLDAGLAGLEQYF TGTGCCAGCAGCTTGGACGCCGGGCTAGCGGGACTGGAGCAGTACTTC
NA TRBJ1-5 TRBV12-3/TRBV12-4 NA CASSPFRIDQSQHF TGTGCCAGTAGTCCCTTCCGGATTGATCAGTCCCAGCATTTT
NA TRBJ2-6 TRBV18 few CASSVQGSGANVLTF TGTGCTAGCTCAGTTCAGGGGTCTGGGGCCAACGTCCTGACTTTC
NA TRBJ2-3 TRBV7-9 many CASSRSDSTDTQYF TGTGCCAGCAGCCGCTCCGATAGCACAGATACGCAGTATTTT
TRBD1 TRBJ1-6 TRBV11-2 NA CVSSLQGAYSPLHF TGTGTCAGCAGCTTGCAGGGGGCGTATTCACCCCTCCACTTT
TRBD2 TRBJ2-7 TRBV12-3/TRBV12-4 many CASRQAGGYEQYF TGTGCCAGCAGGCAAGCGGGAGGCTACGAGCAGTACTTC